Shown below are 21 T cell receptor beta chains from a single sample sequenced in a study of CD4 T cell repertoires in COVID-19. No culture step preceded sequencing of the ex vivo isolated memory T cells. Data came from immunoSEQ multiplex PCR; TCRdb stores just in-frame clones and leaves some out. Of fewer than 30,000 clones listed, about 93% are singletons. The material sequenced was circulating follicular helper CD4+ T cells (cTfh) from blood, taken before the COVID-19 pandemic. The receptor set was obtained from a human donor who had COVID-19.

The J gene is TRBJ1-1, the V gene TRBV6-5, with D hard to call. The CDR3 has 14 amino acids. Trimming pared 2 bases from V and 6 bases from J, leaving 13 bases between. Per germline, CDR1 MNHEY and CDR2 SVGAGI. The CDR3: CASSYVSTRPEAFF. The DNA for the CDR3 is TGTGCCAGCAGTTACGTTTCCACCAGGCCTGAAGCTTTCTTT.

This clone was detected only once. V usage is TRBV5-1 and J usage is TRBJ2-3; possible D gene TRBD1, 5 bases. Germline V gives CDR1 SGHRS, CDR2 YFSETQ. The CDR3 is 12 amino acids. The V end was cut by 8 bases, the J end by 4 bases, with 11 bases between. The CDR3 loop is CARTLGADTQYF. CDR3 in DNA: TGCGCCAGAACGCTAGGGGCAGATACGCAGTATTTT.

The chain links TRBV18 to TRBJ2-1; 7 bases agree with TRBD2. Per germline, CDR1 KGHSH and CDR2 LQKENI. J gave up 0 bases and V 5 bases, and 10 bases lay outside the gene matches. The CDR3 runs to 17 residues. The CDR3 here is CASSSTRDYSSYNEQFF. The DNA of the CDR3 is TGTGCCAGCTCATCTACCAGGGACTACAGCTCCTACAATGAGCAGTTCTTC.

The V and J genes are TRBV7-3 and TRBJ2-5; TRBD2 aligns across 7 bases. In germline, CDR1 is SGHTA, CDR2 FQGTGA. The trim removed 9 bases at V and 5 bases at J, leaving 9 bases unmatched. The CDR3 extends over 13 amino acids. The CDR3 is CASPRRGIETQYF. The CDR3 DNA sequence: TGTGCCAGTCCACGGCGGGGGATCGAGACCCAGTACTTC.

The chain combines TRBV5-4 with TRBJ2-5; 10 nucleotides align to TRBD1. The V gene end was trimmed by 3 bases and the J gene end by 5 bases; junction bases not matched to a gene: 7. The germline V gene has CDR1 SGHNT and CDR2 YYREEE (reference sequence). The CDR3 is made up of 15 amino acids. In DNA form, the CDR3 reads TGTGCCAGCAGCTGGCCGGGACAGGGGAGGGAGACCCAGTACTTC. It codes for CASSWPGQGRETQYF.

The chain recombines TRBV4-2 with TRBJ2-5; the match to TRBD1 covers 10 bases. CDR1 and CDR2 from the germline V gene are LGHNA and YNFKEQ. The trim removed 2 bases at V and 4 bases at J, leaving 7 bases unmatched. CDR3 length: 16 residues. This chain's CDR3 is CASSQTRTGGGETQYF. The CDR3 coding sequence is TGTGCCAGCAGCCAAACTCGGACAGGGGGAGGAGAGACCCAGTACTTC.

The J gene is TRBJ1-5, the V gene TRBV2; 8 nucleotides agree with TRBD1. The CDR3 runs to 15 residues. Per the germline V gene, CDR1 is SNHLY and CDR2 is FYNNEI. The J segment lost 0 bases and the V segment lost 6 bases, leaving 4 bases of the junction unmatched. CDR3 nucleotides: TGTGCCAGCAGAAAGGGACAGGTTAGCAATCAGCCCCAGCATTTT. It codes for CASRKGQVSNQPQHF.

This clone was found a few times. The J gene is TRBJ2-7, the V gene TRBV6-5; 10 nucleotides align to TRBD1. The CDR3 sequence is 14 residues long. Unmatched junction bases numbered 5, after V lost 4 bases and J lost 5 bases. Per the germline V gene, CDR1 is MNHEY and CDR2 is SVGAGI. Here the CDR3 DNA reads TGTGCCAGCAGTTTTGGGACAGGGGTCGACGAGCAGTACTTC. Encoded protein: CASSFGTGVDEQYF.

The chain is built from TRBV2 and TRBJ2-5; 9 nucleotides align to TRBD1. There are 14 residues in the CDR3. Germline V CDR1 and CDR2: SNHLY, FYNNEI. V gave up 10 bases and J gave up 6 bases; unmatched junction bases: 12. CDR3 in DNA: TGTGCCACTTGGTTGGGACAGGGAACGCAGACCCAGTACTTC. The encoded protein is CATWLGQGTQTQYF.

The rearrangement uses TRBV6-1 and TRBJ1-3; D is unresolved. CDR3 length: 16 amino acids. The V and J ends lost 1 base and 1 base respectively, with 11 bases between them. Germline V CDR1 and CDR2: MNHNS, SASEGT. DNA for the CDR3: TGTGCCAGCAGTGAAGTATTATCGGGTTCTGGAAACACCATATATTTT. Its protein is CASSEVLSGSGNTIYF.

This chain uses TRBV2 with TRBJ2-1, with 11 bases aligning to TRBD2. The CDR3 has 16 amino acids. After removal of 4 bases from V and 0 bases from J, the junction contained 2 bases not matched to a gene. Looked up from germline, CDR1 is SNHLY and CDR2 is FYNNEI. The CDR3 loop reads CASSVAGGSSYNEQFF. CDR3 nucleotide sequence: TGTGCCAGCAGTGTAGCGGGGGGGAGCTCCTACAATGAGCAGTTCTTC.

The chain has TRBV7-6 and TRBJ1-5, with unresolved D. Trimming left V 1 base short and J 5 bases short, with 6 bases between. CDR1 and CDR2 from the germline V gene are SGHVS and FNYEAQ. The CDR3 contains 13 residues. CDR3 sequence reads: CASSLGVDQPQHF. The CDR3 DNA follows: TGTGCCAGCAGCTTAGGCGTTGATCAGCCCCAGCATTTT.

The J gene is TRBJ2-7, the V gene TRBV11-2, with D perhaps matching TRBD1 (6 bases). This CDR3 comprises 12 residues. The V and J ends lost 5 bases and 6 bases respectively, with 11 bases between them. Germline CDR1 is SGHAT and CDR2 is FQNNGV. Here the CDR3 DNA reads TGTGCCAGCAGCCTCAGGGGCATCGAGCAGTACTTC. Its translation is CASSLRGIEQYF.

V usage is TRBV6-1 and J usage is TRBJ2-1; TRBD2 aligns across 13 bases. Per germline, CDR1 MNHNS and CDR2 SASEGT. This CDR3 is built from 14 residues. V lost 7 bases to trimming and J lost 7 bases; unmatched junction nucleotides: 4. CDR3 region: CASKGLAGLNEQFF. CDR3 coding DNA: TGTGCCAGCAAGGGACTAGCGGGACTAAATGAGCAGTTCTTC.

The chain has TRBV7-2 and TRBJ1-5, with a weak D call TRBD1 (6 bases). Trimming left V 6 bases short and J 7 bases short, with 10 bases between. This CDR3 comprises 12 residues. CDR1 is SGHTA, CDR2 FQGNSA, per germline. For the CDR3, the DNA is TGTGCCAGCAGGAGGGGGTCCCAGCCCCAGCATTTT. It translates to CASRRGSQPQHF.

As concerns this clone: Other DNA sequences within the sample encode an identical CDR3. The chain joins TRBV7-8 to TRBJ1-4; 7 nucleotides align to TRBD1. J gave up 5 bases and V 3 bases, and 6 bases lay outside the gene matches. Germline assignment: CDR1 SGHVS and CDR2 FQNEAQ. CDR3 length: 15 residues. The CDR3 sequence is CASSLTGTVNEKLFF. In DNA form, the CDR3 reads TGTGCCAGCAGCTTGACCGGGACAGTCAATGAAAAACTGTTTTTT. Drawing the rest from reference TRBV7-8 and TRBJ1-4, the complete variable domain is GAGVSQSPRYKVAKRGQDVALRCDPISGHVSLFWYQQALGQGPEFLTYFQNEAQLDKSGLPSDRFFAERPEGSVSTLKIQRTQQEDSAVYLCASSLTGTVNEKLFFGSGTQLSVL.

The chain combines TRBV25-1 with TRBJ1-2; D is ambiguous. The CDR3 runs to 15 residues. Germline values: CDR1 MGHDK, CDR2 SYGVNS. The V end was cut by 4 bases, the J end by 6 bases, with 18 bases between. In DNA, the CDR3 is TGTGCCAGCAGTGGGTACACTAACCAAGGCCATGGCTACACCTTC. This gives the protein CASSGYTNQGHGYTF.

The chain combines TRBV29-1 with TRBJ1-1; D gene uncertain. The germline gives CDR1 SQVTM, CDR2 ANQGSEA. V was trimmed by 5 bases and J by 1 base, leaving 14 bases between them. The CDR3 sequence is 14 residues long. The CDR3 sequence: CSVTILAGNTEAFF. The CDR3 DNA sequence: TGCAGCGTTACGATTTTGGCGGGGAACACTGAAGCTTTCTTT.

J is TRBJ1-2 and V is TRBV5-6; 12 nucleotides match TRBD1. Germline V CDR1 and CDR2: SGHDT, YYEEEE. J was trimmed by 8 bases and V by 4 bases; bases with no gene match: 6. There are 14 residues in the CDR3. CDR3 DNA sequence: TGTGCCAGCAGCACGGGACAGGGGGCCGGAGGCTACACCTTC. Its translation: CASSTGQGAGGYTF.

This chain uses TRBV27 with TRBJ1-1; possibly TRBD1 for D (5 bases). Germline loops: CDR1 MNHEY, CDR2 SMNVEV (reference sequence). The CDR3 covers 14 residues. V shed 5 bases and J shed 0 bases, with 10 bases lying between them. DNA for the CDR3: TGTGCCAGCAGTCGTGACAGAGTGAACACTGAAGCTTTCTTT. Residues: CASSRDRVNTEAFF.

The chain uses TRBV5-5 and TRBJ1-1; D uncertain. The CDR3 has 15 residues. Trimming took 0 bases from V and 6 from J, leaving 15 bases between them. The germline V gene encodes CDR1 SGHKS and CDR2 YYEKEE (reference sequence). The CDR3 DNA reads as TGTGCCAGCAGCTTGGCTGTTCTATCCCCCCCTGAAGCTTTCTTT. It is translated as CASSLAVLSPPEAFF.